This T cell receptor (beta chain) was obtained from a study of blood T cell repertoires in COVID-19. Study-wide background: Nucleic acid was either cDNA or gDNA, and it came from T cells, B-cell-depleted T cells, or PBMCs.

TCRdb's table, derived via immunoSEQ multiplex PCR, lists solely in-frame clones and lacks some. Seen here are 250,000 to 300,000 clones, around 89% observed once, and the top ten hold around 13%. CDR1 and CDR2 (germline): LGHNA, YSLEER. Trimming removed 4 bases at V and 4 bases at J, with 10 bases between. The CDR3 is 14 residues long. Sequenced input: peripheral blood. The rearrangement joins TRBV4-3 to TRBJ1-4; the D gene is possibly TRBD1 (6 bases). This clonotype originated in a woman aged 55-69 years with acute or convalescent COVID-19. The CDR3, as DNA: TGCGCCAGCAGCCCGACAGGAAATAATGAAAAACTGTTTTTT. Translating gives CASSPTGNNEKLFF.